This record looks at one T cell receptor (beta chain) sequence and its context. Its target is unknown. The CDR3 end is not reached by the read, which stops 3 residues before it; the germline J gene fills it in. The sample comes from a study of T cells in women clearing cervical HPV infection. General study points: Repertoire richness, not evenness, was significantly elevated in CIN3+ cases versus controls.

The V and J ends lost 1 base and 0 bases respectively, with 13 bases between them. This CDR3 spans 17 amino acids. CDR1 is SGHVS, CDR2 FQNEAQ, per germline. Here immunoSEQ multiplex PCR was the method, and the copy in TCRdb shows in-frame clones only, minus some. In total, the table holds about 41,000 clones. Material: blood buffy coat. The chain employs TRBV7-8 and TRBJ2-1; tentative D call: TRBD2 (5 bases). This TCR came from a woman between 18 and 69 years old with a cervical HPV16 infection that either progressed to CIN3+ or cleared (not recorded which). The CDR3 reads CASSLEGSALSYNEQFF. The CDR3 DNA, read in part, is TGTGCCAGCAGCTTAGAGGGTAGCGCACTCTCCTACAATGAG.